These 18 T cell receptor beta chains originate from one sample sequenced in a study of cytomegalovirus exposure and HLA in healthy donors. PCR involved 60 Vbeta and 13 Jbeta primers. Profiled with immunoSEQ multiplex PCR; TCRdb holds only in-frame clones, not every one. This table holds 200,000 to 250,000 clones, 60% to 85% found once. Input material: PBMCs. These receptors were taken from a middle-aged man in good health and CMV-seronegative.

The table lists this clone with a few counts. The genes are TRBV7-9 and TRBJ2-1; a weak D match, TRBD2 (6 bases). Germline loops: CDR1 SEHNR, CDR2 FQNEAQ (reference sequence). Trimming stripped 5 bases from V and 5 bases from J, with 10 bases between. This CDR3 comprises 13 residues. CDR3 protein: CASSPSGDNEQFF. In nucleotides, the CDR3 is TGTGCCAGCAGCCCGTCGGGGGACAATGAGCAGTTCTTC.

This chain joins TRBV6-5 and TRBJ2-7; 8 positions agree with TRBD2. Germline trimming cut 6 bases from V and 7 bases from J; bases unmatched to any gene: 11. CDR3 length: 14 residues. CDR1 MNHEY and CDR2 SVGAGI come from the germline V gene. CDR3 amino acids: CASSPGTSSTEQYF. In DNA, the CDR3 is TGTGCCAGCAGCCCAGGGACTAGTTCCACGGAGCAGTACTTC.

The chain couples TRBV5-4 to TRBJ2-1, with 9 nucleotides matching TRBD1. The germline V gene has CDR1 SGHNT and CDR2 YYREEE (reference sequence). Germline trimming cut 4 bases from V and 4 bases from J; bases unmatched to any gene: 12. The CDR3 totals 17 residues. CDR3 nucleotide sequence: TGTGCCAGCAGCCCGCCGGTGGACAGGGGACCTTACAATGAGCAGTTCTTC. Translation gives CASSPPVDRGPYNEQFF.

V gene TRBV25-1 combines with J gene TRBJ2-7; TRBD1 is a possible D gene (5 bases). The CDR3 length is 15 residues. V lost 1 base and J lost 5, with 15 bases in between. The germline V gene has CDR1 MGHDK and CDR2 SYGVNS. The CDR3 DNA sequence: TGTGCCAGCAGTGAATTCACAGGAGAGGTCCACGAGCAGTACTTC. This gives the protein CASSEFTGEVHEQYF.

CDR3 protein: CASSNGRGNTEAFF. Here the CDR3 DNA reads TGTGCCAGCAGCAATGGACGGGGGAACACTGAAGCTTTCTTT. The chain joins TRBV5-5 to TRBJ1-1; D remains unclear. V lost 4 bases to trimming and J lost 1 base, with 11 bases between them. Germline CDR1 is SGHKS and CDR2 is YYEKEE (reference sequence). The CDR3 extends over 14 amino acids.

This chain's CDR3 is CASSPPGLETQYF. CDR3 nucleotides: TGCGCCAGCAGCCCACCGGGACTAGAGACCCAGTACTTC. The chain is built from TRBV4-1 and TRBJ2-5, with D possibly matching TRBD2 (6 bases). The V gene's germline CDR1 is MGHRA and CDR2 YSYEKL. V shed 4 bases and J shed 4 bases, with 10 bases lying between them. The length of the CDR3 is 13 residues.

The gene calls are TRBV19 and TRBJ1-4; D call uncertain. Looked up from germline, CDR1 is LNHDA and CDR2 is SQIVND (reference sequence). The CDR3 runs to 15 residues. V lost 6 bases, J lost 5 bases, and 16 bases lay in between. CDR3 coding DNA: TGTGCCAGTAGCCGACCGAGCGCGGGGAATGAAAAACTGTTTTTT. It is translated as CASSRPSAGNEKLFF.

This clone turned up a few times. The genes are TRBV5-1 and TRBJ2-7, with D possibly being TRBD1 (5 bases). This CDR3 comprises 13 residues. The V gene lost 0 bases and the J gene lost 4 bases, with 8 bases spanning the gap. Germline loops: CDR1 SGHRS, CDR2 YFSETQ. Here the CDR3 reads CASSLERTYEQYF. The CDR3 bases are TGCGCCAGCAGCTTGGAAAGGACATACGAGCAGTACTTC.

This chain uses TRBV4-3 with TRBJ2-7; 9 nucleotides match TRBD1. The CDR3 loop spans 14 amino acids. Germline CDR1 is LGHNA and CDR2 is YSLEER. With V trimmed by 4 bases and J by 3 bases, 4 bases remained unmatched. The CDR3 protein is CASSRGQGYYEQYF. CDR3 in DNA: TGCGCCAGCAGCCGGGGACAGGGTTACTACGAGCAGTACTTC.

This chain joins TRBV12-5 and TRBJ2-1, with 7 bases identical to TRBD1. The trim removed 2 bases at V and 6 bases at J, leaving 4 bases unmatched. Germline V CDR1 and CDR2: LGHNT, FRNRAP. This CDR3 has 14 residues. CDR3 protein: CASGLTNRGNEQFF. CDR3 bases: TGTGCTAGTGGTTTGACAAACAGGGGCAATGAGCAGTTCTTC.

The genes are TRBV10-1 and TRBJ2-7, with D possibly being TRBD1 (6 bases). The V and J ends lost 3 bases and 1 base respectively, with 10 bases between them. The CDR3 is 14 amino acids. Germline V gene sequence: CDR1 WNHNN, CDR2 SYGVQD (reference sequence). The DNA of the CDR3 is TGCGCCAGCAGTGAAAGGGGGAAATCCTACGAGCAGTACTTC. This encodes CASSERGKSYEQYF.

The rearrangement uses TRBV27 and TRBJ1-2, with a weak D call TRBD1 (6 bases). CDR3 length equals 14 residues. V was clipped by 2 bases and J by 6 bases, with 13 bases between them. Germline loops: CDR1 MNHEY, CDR2 SMNVEV (reference sequence). CDR3: CASSLTPGVNGYTF. In nucleotides, the CDR3 is TGTGCCAGCAGTTTAACCCCAGGGGTTAATGGCTACACCTTC.

The chain combines TRBV18 with TRBJ1-2; 10 bases match TRBD1. CDR1 and CDR2 from the germline V gene are KGHSH and LQKENI. J gave up 3 bases and V 2 bases, and 3 bases lay outside the gene matches. The CDR3 totals 15 residues. The CDR3 is CASSPGTGVDYGYTF. CDR3 in DNA: TGTGCCAGCTCACCAGGGACAGGGGTTGACTATGGCTACACCTTC.

The J gene is TRBJ1-4, the V gene TRBV5-1; D may be TRBD1 (6 bases). CDR1 is SGHRS and CDR2 is YFSETQ in the germline V gene. The CDR3 runs 14 residues. V was clipped by 4 bases and J by 3 bases, with 10 bases between them. The CDR3 is CASSVGGSNEKLFF. DNA for the CDR3: TGCGCCAGCAGCGTAGGGGGATCTAATGAAAAACTGTTTTTT. The whole variable domain, remainder taken from reference TRBV5-1 and TRBJ1-4, is KAGVTQTPRYLIKTRGQQVTLSCSPISGHRSVSWYQQTPGQGLQFLFEYFSETQRNKGNFPGRFSGRQFSNSRSEMNVSTLELGDSALYLCASSVGGSNEKLFFGSGTQLSVL.

The chain uses TRBV28 and TRBJ2-3, with 9 positions matching TRBD2. This CDR3 is 17 amino acids long. With V trimmed by 5 bases and J by 4 bases, 13 bases remained unmatched. In germline, CDR1 is MDHEN, CDR2 SYDVKM. Here the CDR3 reads CASSLGKGAGGADTQYF. Here the CDR3 DNA reads TGTGCCAGCAGTCTAGGGAAGGGAGCGGGAGGCGCAGATACGCAGTATTTT.

This chain uses TRBV7-9 with TRBJ2-7, with D perhaps TRBD2 (6 bases). The CDR3 loop spans 11 amino acids. Germline-derived CDR1 and CDR2 are SEHNR and FQNEAQ (reference sequence). Trimming cost V 3 bases and J 7 bases, with 7 bases left between them. The CDR3, as DNA: TGTGCCAGCAGCTTTGGGAGGGAGCAGTACTTC. Protein product: CASSFGREQYF. Complete variable domain (other parts from reference TRBV7-9 and TRBJ2-7): DTGVSQNPRHKITKRGQNVTFRCDPISEHNRLYWYRQTLGQGPEFLTYFQNEAQLEKSRLLSDRFSAERPKGSFSTLEIQRTEQGDSAMYLCASSFGREQYFGPGTRLTVT.

This clone was detected only a few times. The chain is built from TRBV5-1 and TRBJ2-1; D unresolved. The germline gives CDR1 SGHRS, CDR2 YFSETQ. V gave up 4 bases and J gave up 0 bases, with 14 bases separating them. The CDR3 extends over 16 amino acids. The CDR3 spells CASSPPLVGSYNEQFF. The CDR3 DNA follows: TGCGCCAGCAGCCCTCCCCTAGTAGGCTCCTACAATGAGCAGTTCTTC.

The V and J genes are TRBV15 and TRBJ2-7, with D perhaps matching TRBD1 (6 bases). CDR1 and CDR2 (germline): LNHNV, YYDKDF (reference sequence). The V gene lost 0 bases and the J gene lost 0 bases, with 15 bases spanning the gap. The CDR3 is made up of 17 amino acids. The chain's CDR3 is CATSRDGLGTHSYEQYF. As DNA, the CDR3 is TGTGCCACCAGCAGAGATGGGTTGGGGACACACTCCTACGAGCAGTACTTC.